The 11 T cell receptor beta chains below come from one sample, sequenced in a study of Ad26.COV2.S vaccination and SARS-CoV-2 variants. Treatment here: about 20 received Ad26.COV2.S at low or high dose, single or two shots; roughly five received placebo; per-sample allocation not given. Collection of samples fell on day 63 after the first vaccine or placebo injection. The assay was immunoSEQ multiplex PCR, and TCRdb's table has in-frame clones only and misses some. The repertoire holds hundreds of thousands of clones, 89% seen once, with over 1.3% in the top ten. This material consisted of peripheral blood, taken in a trial of Ad26.COV2.S vaccine versus placebo. Receptors originate from a person aged 18-60 years who received the Ad26.COV2.S COVID-19 vaccine or a placebo.

This clone was observed a handful of times. The V and J genes are TRBV21-1 and TRBJ2-7; the listed D gene, TRBD1, was not tested against the DNA. TRBV21-1 counts as a pseudogene. The CDR3 is 17 residues long. The CDR3 sequence is CASTVGNAGTRTYEQYF. CDR3 in DNA: TGTGCCAGCACCGTCGGCAATGCCGGGACAAGGACCTACGAGCAGTACTTC.

The chain links TRBV13 to TRBJ1-3; the D gene is possibly TRBD1 (5 bases). This CDR3 is 16 amino acids long. Trimming took 3 bases from V and 2 from J, leaving 14 bases between them. CDR1 and CDR2 (germline): PRHDT, FYEKMQ (reference sequence). The CDR3: CASSLDGTAAGNTIYF. DNA of the CDR3: TGTGCCAGCAGCTTGGACGGGACCGCCGCTGGAAACACCATATATTTT.

The rearrangement links TRBV18 to TRBJ1-3, with no clear D. Germline V CDR1 and CDR2: KGHSH, LQKENI. The V end lost 2 bases, the J end lost 0 bases, and 14 bases lay between the germline ends. This CDR3 spans 17 amino acids. CDR3 region: CASSPFHDGNSGNTIYF. Here the CDR3 DNA reads TGTGCCAGCTCACCATTCCATGACGGAAACTCTGGAAACACCATATATTTT.

The CDR3 loop reads CASSLERELYNEQFF. The CDR3 DNA sequence: TGTGCCAGCAGCTTGGAGCGGGAGCTCTACAATGAGCAGTTCTTC. The chain employs TRBV5-4 and TRBJ2-1; TRBD2 aligns across 8 bases. The CDR3 consists of 15 residues. Germline loops: CDR1 SGHNT, CDR2 YYREEE (reference sequence). The V gene end was trimmed by 0 bases and the J gene end by 3 bases; junction bases not matched to a gene: 2.

The rearrangement links TRBV23-1 to TRBJ1-6; a possible D gene is TRBD1 (6 bases). TRBV23-1 is an ORF; its function is uncertain. The V end lost 0 bases, the J end lost 0 bases, and 12 bases lay between the germline ends. This CDR3 comprises 18 residues. This CDR3 is CASSQSRTVSSYNSPLHF. CDR3 nucleotides: TGCGCCAGCAGTCAATCCCGGACAGTCAGCTCCTATAATTCACCCCTCCACTTT.

This chain links TRBV27 with TRBJ1-1; D is perhaps TRBD1 (5 bases). The V end was cut by 7 bases, the J end by 0 bases, with 9 bases between. The CDR3 has 13 residues. Germline V gene sequence: CDR1 MNHEY, CDR2 SMNVEV (reference sequence). CDR3 DNA sequence: TGTGCCAGCAAGTGGGGCCTGAACACTGAAGCTTTCTTT. This gives the protein CASKWGLNTEAFF.

The rearrangement links TRBV4-3 to TRBJ1-2, with D perhaps matching TRBD1 (6 bases). From germline, CDR1 is LGHNA and CDR2 YSLEER. The CDR3 spans 18 residues. V was clipped by 0 bases and J by 1 base, with 18 bases between them. CDR3 residues: CASSQDSLGVGGNYGYTF. DNA for the CDR3: TGCGCCAGCAGCCAAGATAGCTTAGGTGTAGGGGGTAACTATGGCTACACCTTC.

The V call is TRBV5-1, the J call TRBJ2-6; 10 bases fit TRBD1. Germline CDR1 and CDR2: SGHRS and YFSETQ. V dropped 8 bases and J dropped 0; count of bases not matched to a gene: 5. The CDR3 spans 16 residues. The CDR3 DNA follows: TGCGCCAGTAGGGACAGGGGCGGCTCTGGGGCCAACGTCCTGACTTTC. It encodes CASRDRGGSGANVLTF.

The gene calls are TRBV6-1 and TRBJ1-5, with D unclear. V was trimmed by 2 bases and J by 3 bases, leaving 23 bases between them. Germline CDR1 reads MNHNS; CDR2 reads SASEGT. The CDR3 has 19 amino acids. CDR3 DNA sequence: TGTGCCAGCAGTGAACTCCCCATACAGACCACCATAATCAATCAGCCCCAGCATTTT. It encodes CASSELPIQTTIINQPQHF.

The chain combines TRBV6-2 or TRBV6-3 with TRBJ1-2; 10 nucleotides align to TRBD1. Germline values: CDR1 MNHEY, CDR2 SVGEGT. Unmatched junction bases numbered 3, after V lost 4 bases and J lost 4 bases. CDR3 length equals 14 residues. The CDR3 loop reads CASSSGTGVYGYTF. CDR3 in DNA: TGTGCCAGCAGTTCCGGGACAGGGGTCTATGGCTACACCTTC.

The gene calls are TRBV6-5 and TRBJ1-4; 7 bases fit TRBD1. The germline V gene has CDR1 MNHEY and CDR2 SVGAGI. With V trimmed by 6 bases and J by 5 bases, 9 bases remained unmatched. The CDR3 is 15 residues long. CDR3 sequence reads: CASRASDRPNEKLFF. CDR3 coding DNA: TGTGCCAGCAGAGCGTCGGACAGGCCGAATGAAAAACTGTTTTTT.